Presented here are 29 T cell receptor beta chains from one specimen sequenced in a study of post-analysis software for immune sequencing data. The antigens these receptors bind are not known. Unique molecular identifiers featured in each of the TCR beta cDNA libraries. TCRdb passed the PCR reads through MiXCR, listing each CDR3 protein once. Of 350,000 to 500,000 distinct CDR3 sequences in the sample, approximately 42% were seen once. The study, taken as a whole, reports: Patients used five TRBV segments, including TRBV5-6, TRBV5-1 and TRBV20-1, more often than controls.

Sequencing was done on a sample of blood. The receptors were sampled from a girl aged 2-10 years with multiple sclerosis.

The rearrangement uses TRBV7-2 and TRBJ2-2, with no clear D. CDR1 SGHTA and CDR2 FQGNSA come from the germline V gene. CDR3 length equals 16 residues. V was pared by 3 bases and J by 2 bases, with 13 bases between. This CDR3 is CASSFQPATNTGELFF. CDR3 coding DNA: TGTGCCAGCAGCTTTCAACCGGCTACCAACACCGGGGAGCTGTTTTTT. The entire variable domain, with the rest obtained from reference TRBV7-2 and TRBJ2-2, is as follows: GAGVSQSPSNKVTEKGKDVELRCDPISGHTALYWYRQSLGQGLEFLIYFQGNSAPDKSGLPSDRFSAERTGGSVSTLTIQRTQQEDSAVYLCASSFQPATNTGELFFGEGSRLTVL.

This clonotype was picked up a small number of times. The V and J genes are TRBV20-1 and TRBJ2-2; 7 bases map to TRBD1. V was pared by 2 bases and J by 0 bases, with 3 bases of the junction left unmatched. This CDR3 comprises 15 residues. CDR1 is DFQATT and CDR2 is SNEGSKA in the germline V gene (reference sequence). The CDR3 protein is CSARPGTANTGELFF. CDR3 nucleotides: TGCAGTGCTAGACCCGGGACAGCGAACACCGGGGAGCTGTTTTTT.

Written as DNA, the CDR3 is TGTGCCAGCAGTCTTCTAGCGGGAGGGATTGACGAGCAGTACTTC. Translation gives CASSLLAGGIDEQYF. The rearrangement uses TRBV12-3 or TRBV12-4 and TRBJ2-7; the match to TRBD2 covers 12 bases. This CDR3 comprises 15 residues. The V and J ends lost 5 bases and 5 bases, in that order; junction bases with no gene match: 7.

This clonotype was counted a few times. The chain is built from TRBV7-3 and TRBJ2-5; D tentatively reads TRBD1 or TRBD2 (6 bases each). V was shortened by 2 bases and J by 5 bases, with 12 bases between the two germline ends. Per the germline V gene, CDR1 is SGHTA and CDR2 is FQGTGA. The CDR3 is 14 amino acids. CDR3 in amino acids: CASSLYGGRETQYF. CDR3 coding DNA: TGTGCCAGCAGCTTATACGGGGGCCGGGAGACCCAGTACTTC.

The chain recombines TRBV5-1 with TRBJ2-1; TRBD2 matches 11 bases. J gave up 6 bases and V 5 bases, and 7 bases lay outside the gene matches. The CDR3 consists of 15 residues. The germline CDR1 and CDR2 sequences are SGHRS and YFSETQ. The CDR3: CASSRSGGAPNEQFF. The CDR3 DNA reads as TGCGCCAGCAGTCGTAGCGGGGGGGCCCCCAATGAGCAGTTCTTC.

The chain recombines TRBV5-1 with TRBJ2-1; 10 bases line up with TRBD2. This CDR3 contains 16 residues. Losses at the gene ends were 3 bases for V and 0 bases for J; bases not matched to a gene: 3. The V gene's germline CDR1 is SGHRS and CDR2 YFSETQ. CDR3 protein: CASSSASGSSYNEQFF. The CDR3 bases are TGCGCCAGCAGCTCGGCTAGCGGGAGCTCCTACAATGAGCAGTTCTTC.

This chain connects TRBV29-1 to TRBJ1-1; a weak D match, TRBD1 (5 bases). The V end was cut by 6 bases, the J end by 4 bases, with 18 bases between. Germline loops: CDR1 SQVTM, CDR2 ANQGSEA. This CDR3 is 14 amino acids long. The CDR3 loop reads CSVRNLQEATEAFF. In nucleotides, the CDR3 is TGCAGCGTGCGCAACCTACAGGAGGCCACTGAAGCTTTCTTT. Full variable domain (missing parts from reference TRBV29-1 and TRBJ1-1): SAVISQKPSRDICQRGTSLTIQCQVDSQVTMMFWYRQQPGQSLTLIATANQGSEATYESGFVIDKFPISRPNLTFSTLTVSNMSPEDSSIYLCSVRNLQEATEAFFGQGTRLTVV.

V and J are TRBV7-2 and TRBJ2-3, with D possibly called TRBD1 or TRBD2 (5 bases each). CDR1 and CDR2 (germline): SGHTA, FQGNSA. The CDR3 extends over 13 amino acids. The germline V and J ends were trimmed by 6 bases and 0 bases, with 7 bases remaining between them. CDR3 amino acids: CASRGVSTDTQYF. In DNA form, the CDR3 reads TGTGCCAGCAGGGGGGTTAGCACAGATACGCAGTATTTT.

This clonotype was counted between two and nine times. This chain connects TRBV20-1 to TRBJ2-3, with D tentatively TRBD2 (6 bases). This CDR3 is 13 amino acids long. Germline V gene sequence: CDR1 DFQATT, CDR2 SNEGSKA (reference sequence). V was trimmed by 3 bases and J by 4 bases, leaving 11 bases between them. The CDR3 sequence is CSARRASADTQYF. CDR3 coding DNA: TGCAGTGCTAGGAGGGCTAGCGCAGATACGCAGTATTTT.

This clonotype has just a few counts. The chain recombines TRBV20-1 with TRBJ2-1; 9 positions match TRBD1. This CDR3 comprises 19 residues. After removal of 0 bases from V and 6 bases from J, the junction contained 18 bases not matched to a gene. Germline V gene lookup returns CDR1 DFQATT and CDR2 SNEGSKA (reference sequence). The CDR3 region is CSARDLSGTGISVGNEQFF. DNA for the CDR3: TGCAGTGCTAGAGATCTCTCCGGGACAGGGATCTCCGTCGGCAATGAGCAGTTCTTC.

This clonotype is judged medium-sized (0.01 to 0.1%). The chain carries TRBV24-1 and TRBJ2-1; 9 nucleotides agree with TRBD2. CDR1 is KGHDR and CDR2 is SFDVKD in the germline V gene. Losses at the gene ends were 6 bases for V and 3 bases for J; bases not matched to a gene: 8. The CDR3 sequence is 16 residues long. This CDR3 reads CATSSPGLADYNEQFF. The CDR3 bases are TGTGCCACCAGTTCACCGGGACTAGCAGACTACAATGAGCAGTTCTTC.

The V gene is TRBV2, the J gene TRBJ2-3, with TRBD2 matching 15 bases. The CDR3 extends over 18 amino acids. The germline V gene has CDR1 SNHLY and CDR2 FYNNEI. V was clipped by 1 base and J by 2 bases; unmatched bases: 4. CDR3 bases: TGTGCCAGCAGTGAAGGTGGGACTAGCGGGGGGAACACAGATACGCAGTATTTT. It codes for CASSEGGTSGGNTDTQYF.

This clonotype was counted between two and nine times. The chain couples TRBV7-3 to TRBJ1-2, with D maybe TRBD1 (6 bases). V was shortened by 1 base and J by 5 bases, with 20 bases between the two germline ends. CDR3 size: 17 residues. Per germline, CDR1 SGHTA and CDR2 FQGTGA. DNA of the CDR3: TGTGCCAGCAGCTTAAGGGGGAGGGGACAAGGACTATATGGCTACACCTTC. Protein product: CASSLRGRGQGLYGYTF. The full variable domain, with the rest looked up from reference TRBV7-3 and TRBJ1-2, is GAGVSQTPSNKVTEKGKYVELRCDPISGHTALYWYRQSLGQGPEFLIYFQGTGAADDSGLPNDRFFAVRPEGSVSTLKIQRTERGDSAVYLCASSLRGRGQGLYGYTFGSGTRLTVV.

This chain joins TRBV4-2 and TRBJ1-5; weak D call: TRBD1 (6 bases). Germline-derived CDR1 and CDR2 are LGHNA and YNFKEQ. Trimming left V 3 bases short and J 6 bases short, with 18 bases between. The CDR3 extends over 16 amino acids. DNA for the CDR3: TGTGCCAGCAGCCAGTACCTAACACAGGGATTTCAGCCCCAGCATTTT. It yields the protein CASSQYLTQGFQPQHF.

The rearrangement links TRBV29-1 to TRBJ2-1; tentative D call: TRBD2 (7 bases). CDR3 length: 14 amino acids. Germline V gives CDR1 SQVTM, CDR2 ANQGSEA. The V end lost 3 bases, the J end lost 8 bases, and 17 bases lay between the germline ends. CDR3 bases: TGCAGCGTTGACCGCGGGGGCGGAATATATGAGCAGTTCTTC. Translation: CSVDRGGGIYEQFF.

This clonotype appeared a single time. This chain uses TRBV6-2 or TRBV6-3 with TRBJ1-1; D possibly corresponds to TRBD1 (5 bases). The CDR3 is 14 amino acids. Germline assignment: CDR1 MNHEY and CDR2 SVGEGT. V lost 6 bases to trimming and J lost 5 bases, with 16 bases between them. The DNA of the CDR3 is TGTGCCAGCAGCGGACGGACATGGAGAACTGAAGCTTTCTTT. Its protein is CASSGRTWRTEAFF.

This clonotype came up a few times. The chain employs TRBV12-5 and TRBJ1-1; TRBD1 matches 7 bases. Germline CDR1 is LGHNT and CDR2 is FRNRAP. With V trimmed by 5 bases and J by 1 base, 4 bases remained unmatched. CDR3 length equals 14 residues. The CDR3 nucleotides are TGTGCTAGTGGTGACCGGGACAGGAACACTGAAGCTTTCTTT. It is translated as CASGDRDRNTEAFF.

The chain links TRBV7-2 to TRBJ2-3, with 7 bases fitting TRBD2. The V segment lost 4 bases and the J segment 5 bases; nucleotides outside the gene matches: 9. The germline V gene has CDR1 SGHTA and CDR2 FQGNSA. CDR3 size: 15 residues. CDR3 coding DNA: TGTGCCAGCAGCTACGTAGCGGGCTTGGGAGATACGCAGTATTTT. The encoded protein is CASSYVAGLGDTQYF.

This rearrangement joins TRBV7-9 to TRBJ2-7; 12 bases fit TRBD1. With V trimmed by 5 bases and J by 2 bases, 1 base remained unmatched. CDR3 size: 14 residues. Germline CDR1 SEHNR, CDR2 FQNEAQ (reference sequence). CDR3 in amino acids: CASSRDRGPYEQYF. CDR3 DNA: TGTGCCAGCAGCCGGGACAGGGGGCCCTACGAGCAGTACTTC.

The V and J genes are TRBV29-1 and TRBJ1-1; D possibly corresponds to TRBD1 (6 bases). This CDR3 comprises 13 residues. From germline, CDR1 is SQVTM and CDR2 ANQGSEA. V lost 3 bases, J lost 11 bases, and 19 bases lay in between. CDR3 nucleotides: TGCAGCGTTGATCCTGGGACAAGGCCGGGGGCTTTCTTT. This sequence encodes CSVDPGTRPGAFF. Looking up the rest from reference TRBV29-1 and TRBJ1-1 gives the full variable domain: SAVISQKPSRDICQRGTSLTIQCQVDSQVTMMFWYRQQPGQSLTLIATANQGSEATYESGFVIDKFPISRPNLTFSTLTVSNMSPEDSSIYLCSVDPGTRPGAFFGQGTRLTVV.

This rearrangement joins TRBV7-2 to TRBJ2-1; TRBD2 might be the D (5 bases). CDR1 is SGHTA and CDR2 is FQGNSA in the germline V gene. Trimming pared 1 base from V and 6 bases from J, leaving 13 bases between. The CDR3 consists of 15 residues. The CDR3 sequence is CASSLVGGQRNEQFF. Written as DNA, the CDR3 is TGTGCCAGCAGCTTAGTCGGAGGCCAACGCAATGAGCAGTTCTTC.

The chain uses TRBV2 and TRBJ1-2; possibly TRBD1 for D (5 bases). V lost 5 bases to trimming and J lost 3 bases, with 13 bases between them. The CDR3 runs 14 residues. Germline CDR1 reads SNHLY; CDR2 reads FYNNEI. DNA for the CDR3: TGTGCCAGCAGTACGCAGGGACGACACTATGGCTACACCTTC. Protein sequence: CASSTQGRHYGYTF.

The chain employs TRBV7-9 and TRBJ1-2, with D hard to call. CDR1 is SEHNR and CDR2 is FQNEAQ in the germline V gene (reference sequence). CDR3 size: 10 residues. Trimming cost V 3 bases and J 8 bases, with 4 bases left between them. The CDR3 nucleotides read TGTGCCAGCAGCTTTTCCGGCTACACCTTC. Translating it yields CASSFSGYTF.

V gene TRBV20-1 combines with J gene TRBJ2-1, with 10 positions matching TRBD2. The CDR3 is 18 amino acids. Germline values: CDR1 DFQATT, CDR2 SNEGSKA (reference sequence). The V segment lost 3 bases and the J segment 5 bases; nucleotides outside the gene matches: 16. The DNA of the CDR3 is TGCAGTGCTAGTTGGCTAGCGGGAGCTCTGGTGGTTGACAATGAGCAGTTCTTC. Protein product: CSASWLAGALVVDNEQFF.

This chain links TRBV4-1 with TRBJ1-6; no reliable D call. Trimming took 2 bases from V and 7 from J, leaving 15 bases between them. Germline V gives CDR1 MGHRA, CDR2 YSYEKL. The CDR3 has 16 residues. CDR3 in amino acids: CASSQTALRENSPLHF. The CDR3 DNA reads as TGCGCCAGCAGCCAAACAGCACTAAGAGAGAATTCACCCCTCCACTTT.

This clonotype showed up just a few times. The rearrangement uses TRBV29-1 and TRBJ2-7; TRBD1 is a possible D gene (6 bases). The CDR3 is 15 residues long. V lost 1 base and J lost 1, with 14 bases in between. CDR1 and CDR2 from the germline V gene are SQVTM and ANQGSEA. CDR3 protein: CSVEGGLDRSYEQYF. As DNA, the CDR3 is TGCAGCGTTGAAGGGGGTCTGGACAGATCCTACGAGCAGTACTTC.

The sample holds a few counts of this clonotype. The chain couples TRBV20-1 to TRBJ2-1; D not certain. From germline, CDR1 is DFQATT and CDR2 SNEGSKA (reference sequence). The germline V and J ends were trimmed by 3 bases and 6 bases, with 3 bases remaining between them. The CDR3 covers 10 residues. In DNA form, the CDR3 reads TGCAGTGCTAGCGTCAATGAGCAGTTCTTC. Translation: CSASVNEQFF.

This clonotype has just a few counts. The V and J genes are TRBV7-2 and TRBJ1-2, with 9 bases aligning to TRBD1. In germline, CDR1 is SGHTA, CDR2 FQGNSA. The CDR3 extends over 15 amino acids. The ends lost 0 bases at V and 7 bases at J; junction bases unmatched: 6. The CDR3 spells CASSLAAGTGFGYTF. As DNA, the CDR3 is TGTGCCAGCAGCTTAGCAGCCGGGACAGGGTTTGGCTACACCTTC.

This clonotype appeared a single time. Its ends do not fully match the called genes, so a read error is possible. V gene TRBV12-3 or TRBV12-4 combines with J gene TRBJ1-2; 7 bases match TRBD1. This CDR3 comprises 13 residues. CDR3 sequence: CACSLRDSYGYTF. CDR3 in DNA: TGTGCCTGCAGTTTAAGGGACAGCTATGGCTACACCTTC.